This section outlines one TCR beta chain sequence together with its context. Its antigen target is currently unknown. There are no base qualities to consult, and no much larger clone falls within one base. This sample stems from a study of T cells in localized non-small cell lung cancer (dated by TCRdb to 2018 to 2021). Background for the entire study: Comparing tumors with uninvolved tumor-adjacent lungs, the study looked at the T cell repertoires of around 250 patients with early-stage NSCLC. The cohort was made up of some 240 treatment-naive NSCLC patients whose localized lung tumors had been resected. A mean age of roughly 66 years was recorded for the NSCLC patients, of whom approximately 130 were male and 95 to 110 were female.

General conclusions and limits of the study: Higher blood T cell density associated with longer overall survival, while higher adjacent-lung clonality associated with shorter survival. Because of the exploratory design, TCR variables were selected using unadjusted p-values without false-discovery rate correction. A median of about 53 of the top 100 tumor clones were detected in paired uninvolved adjacent lung, and approximately 28 of these tumor clones were also found among the top 100 clones of the paired uninvolved adjacent lung. Multi-region tumor sequencing was not performed, so intratumor heterogeneity could not be excluded. Uninvolved tumor-adjacent lung showed the highest T cell clonality, higher than tumor, which suggests more focused antigenic responses in the adjacent lung.

At diagnosis, peripheral blood, uninvolved tumor-adjacent lung and tumor were collected and were preserved as a mix of fresh-frozen and FFPE material. The immunoSEQ Assay was used to sequence TCR beta CDR3 regions from DNA. On the study's bioinformatics: T cell density was computed as TCR beta template counts normalized to usable DNA estimated by amplifying housekeeping genes. Using the preseqR package, richness was estimated by extrapolating to 120,000 templates for tissue samples and 400,000 templates for PBMC samples. Clonality was calculated as one minus Pielou's evenness. Differential abundance testing on productive amino-acid clonotypes, with a minimum total count of 5 and an alpha of 0.1, was used to identify tissue-enriched TCRs. Repertoire overlap between compartments was quantified with the Jaccard Index and Morisita Overlap Index. GLIPH clustered TCR beta CDR3s with public tetramer-defined viral CDR3s; viral motifs required at least three viral sequences plus V-gene enrichment. TCRdb stores this immuneACCESS table with in-frame sequences only. Part of the clones is absent; in the studies checked, under half of the shortfall reflects unresolved V genes, and no reason is known for the rest. D and trimming were read from the DNA, whereas the V and J calls and clone size are those reported in that table. In this sample the table shows about 2,800 clones, more than 20% of which occur a single time. The ten largest make up 10% to 15% of the sample.

This sequence originates from a male donor aged 60 or over with stage II lung adenocarcinoma. The source was lung tumor tissue, collected before any cancer treatment.

CDR3 reads: CASTNRGSYEQYF. DNA sequence: TGTGCCAGTACTAACAGGGGATCCTACGAGCAGTACTTC. The rearranged segments are TRBV6-8 and TRBJ2-7; TRBD1 fits 7 bases in the junction. Trimming takes 9 bases off V and 1 base off J; junction bases not matched to a gene: 6. The germline V gene sets CDR1 to MNHGY and CDR2 to SAAAGT. The CDR3 covers 13 residues, taking in both the cysteine and the phenylalanine. This entry keeps only the CDR3 DNA: 39 bases, framed from base 1.